This T cell receptor beta chain was profiled in a study of early T cells in non-severe SARS-CoV-2 infection. Turning to the study itself: Bulk RNA isolated from unsorted whole blood underwent sequencing; chains were not paired. General study results and limits: Missing private and CD4 specificities, VDJdb matching favored anti-spike CD8 responses.

This clonotype has ten or more counts. As yet, its antigen is unknown. Germline loops: CDR1 SGHAT, CDR2 FQNNGV. V trimming: 4 bases; J trimming: 5 bases; junction bases outside the gene matches: 11. The CDR3 sequence is 16 residues long. Individual cDNA molecules received unique molecular identifiers. In TCRdb, the 5' RACE reads were re-called with MiXCR into one record per CDR3 protein. The sample carries 30,000 to 40,000 distinct CDR3 sequences, approximately 5.1% recorded once. This clonotype originated in an adult who was a healthcare worker with PCR-confirmed SARS-CoV-2 infection or an uninfected control (not recorded which). The chain has TRBV11-2 and TRBJ2-1; 7 bases line up with TRBD1. This specimen was whole blood, taken at baseline. The DNA of the CDR3 is TGTGCCAGCAGCTCACTCGTGGGACAGCGTCACAATGAGCAGTTCTTC. It specifies CASSSLVGQRHNEQFF.